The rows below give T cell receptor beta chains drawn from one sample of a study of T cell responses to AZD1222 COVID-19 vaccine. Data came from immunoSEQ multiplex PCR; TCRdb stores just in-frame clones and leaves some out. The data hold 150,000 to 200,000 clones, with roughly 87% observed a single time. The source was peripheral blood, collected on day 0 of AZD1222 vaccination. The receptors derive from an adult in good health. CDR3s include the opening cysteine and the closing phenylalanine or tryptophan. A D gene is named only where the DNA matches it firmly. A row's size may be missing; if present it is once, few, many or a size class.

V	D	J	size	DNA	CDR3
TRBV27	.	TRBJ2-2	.	TGTGCCAGCAGTTTTGCCAGCCTCTCGAACACCGGGGAGCTGTTTTTT	CASSFASLSNTGELFF
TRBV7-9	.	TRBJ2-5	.	TGTGCCAGCGGGGAGCAAGAGACCCAGTACTTC	CASGEQETQYF
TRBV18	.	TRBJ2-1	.	TGTGCCAGCTCACCCAGGGGATACAATGAGCAGTTCTTC	CASSPRGYNEQFF
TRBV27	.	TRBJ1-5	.	TGTGCCAGCAGTTTGAGTAGCCTTCAGCCCCAGCATTTT	CASSLSSLQPQHF
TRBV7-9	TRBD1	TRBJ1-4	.	TGTGCCAGCAGCTTGACAGGGGAAGAGGGACTGTTTTTT	CASSLTGEEGLFF
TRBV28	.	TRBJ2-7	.	TGTGCCAGCAGTTCCGGCGGGGCCCTGAAAAACTACGAGCAGTACTTC	CASSSGGALKNYEQYF
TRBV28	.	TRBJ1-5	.	TGTGCCATTTCAACTACTAATCAGCCCCAGCATTTT	CAISTTNQPQHF
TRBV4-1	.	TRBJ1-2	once	TGCGCCAGCAGCCACGCTGGCCTCAACTATGGCTACACCTTC	CASSHAGLNYGYTF
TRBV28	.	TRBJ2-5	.	TGTGCCAGCAGTTTATTAAGGAGGGCCCAGTACTTC	CASSLLRRAQYF
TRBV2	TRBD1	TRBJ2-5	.	TGTGCCAGCACTGGGGACAGGGGGGTTAAAGAGACCCAGTACTTC	CASTGDRGVKETQYF
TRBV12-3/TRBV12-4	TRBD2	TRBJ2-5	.	TGTGCCAGCAGTGTGGGTACTAGCGGGAAGTACTTC	CASSVGTSGKYF
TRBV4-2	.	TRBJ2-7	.	TGTGCCAGCAGCCAGGGGAACCCCGGGGCCTACGAGCAGTACTTC	CASSQGNPGAYEQYF
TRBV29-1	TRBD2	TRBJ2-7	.	TGCAGCGGGGCTAGCGGGAGTAACGAGCAGTACTTC	CSGASGSNEQYF
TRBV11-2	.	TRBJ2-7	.	TGTGCCAGCAGCTTGTCACCCATTAAGTCCTACGAGCAGTACTTC	CASSLSPIKSYEQYF
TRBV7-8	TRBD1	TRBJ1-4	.	TGTGCCAGCAGGAAAGGGACAGGGAATGAAAAACTGTTTTTT	CASRKGTGNEKLFF
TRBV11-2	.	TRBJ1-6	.	TGTGCCAGCAGCTCCTGGACAGTGTATAATTCACCCCTCCACTTT	CASSSWTVYNSPLHF
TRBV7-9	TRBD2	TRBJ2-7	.	TGTGCCAGCCTACCCGTTAGCGGGAACTCCTACGAGCAGTACTTC	CASLPVSGNSYEQYF
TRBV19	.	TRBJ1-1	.	TGTGCCAGTAGTATGGGGAGGAGCGTCACTGAAGCTTTCTTT	CASSMGRSVTEAFF
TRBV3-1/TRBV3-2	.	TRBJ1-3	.	TGTGCCAGCAGCCTTCGGGGGGCCTCTGGAAACACCATATATTTT	CASSLRGASGNTIYF
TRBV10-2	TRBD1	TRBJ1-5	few	TGCGCCAGCTCGGGACAGGGGGCAAGTCAGCCCCAGCATTTT	CASSGQGASQPQHF
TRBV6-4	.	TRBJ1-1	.	TGTGCCAGCAGTTCCGACAGGAACACTGAAGCTTTCTTT	CASSSDRNTEAFF
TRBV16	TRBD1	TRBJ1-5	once	TGTGCCAGCAGCCGACCCGACAGGGTGGTCCATCAGCCCCAGCATTTT	CASSRPDRVVHQPQHF
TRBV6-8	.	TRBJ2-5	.	TGTGCCAGCAGTTCCTCGACAAAAGAGACCCAGTACTTC	CASSSSTKETQYF
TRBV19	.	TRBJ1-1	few	TGTGCCAGTAGTATAGAGGAAGGCAGGGGCAAAATGAACACTGAAGCTTTCTTT	CASSIEEGRGKMNTEAFF
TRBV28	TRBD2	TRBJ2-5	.	TGTGCCAGCAGGAAACCCGGGACTAGCGGGCCAAAAGAGACCCAGTACTTC	CASRKPGTSGPKETQYF
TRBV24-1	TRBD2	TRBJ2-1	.	TGTGCCACCAGTGACGCACCGGGACTAGCGGGACAGACTGAGCAGTTCTTC	CATSDAPGLAGQTEQFF
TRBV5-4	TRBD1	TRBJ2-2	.	TGTGCCAGCAGCCTACAGGACAGGGTCGGCACCGGGGAGCTGTTTTTT	CASSLQDRVGTGELFF
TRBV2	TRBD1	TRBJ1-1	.	TGTGCCAGCAGAGAGACAGGGGGCCTCACTGAAGCTTTCTTT	CASRETGGLTEAFF
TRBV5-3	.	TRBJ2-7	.	TGTGCCAGAAGCTGCCCTGGCAGGGACCCCTACGAGCAGTACTTC	CARSCPGRDPYEQYF
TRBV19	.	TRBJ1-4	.	TGTGCCAGTAGTCTCTCGGACAGCCGATCAACTAATGAAAAACTGTTTTTT	CASSLSDSRSTNEKLFF
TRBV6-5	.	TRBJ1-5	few	TGTGCCAGCAGGGGACAAAGTCAGCCCCAGCATTTT	CASRGQSQPQHF
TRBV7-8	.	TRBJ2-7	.	TGTGCCAGCAGCCTCGGGACGGCCGTTTCCTACGAGCAGTACTTC	CASSLGTAVSYEQYF
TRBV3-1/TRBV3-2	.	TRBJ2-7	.	TGTGCCAGCAGCCAAGGGAGGGACCCTAAGGTCTACGAGCAGTACTTC	CASSQGRDPKVYEQYF
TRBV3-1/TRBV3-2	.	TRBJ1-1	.	TGTGCCAGCACCTTCCTTCAAGGGGGCACTGAAGCTTTCTTT	CASTFLQGGTEAFF
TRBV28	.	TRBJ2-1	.	TGTGCCAGCACCCTTTTCGTAGGGGGGGGCTACAATGAGCAGTTCTTC	CASTLFVGGGYNEQFF
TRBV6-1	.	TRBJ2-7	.	TGTGCCAGCAGTGAAGACGGACTACCCCCCTACGAGCAGTACTTC	CASSEDGLPPYEQYF
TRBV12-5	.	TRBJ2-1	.	TGTGCTAGTGGTTTGGCCCTTCTACCGGGACTCCCTAGGGTACCCTCCTACAATGAGCAGTTCTTC	CASGLALLPGLPRVPSYNEQFF
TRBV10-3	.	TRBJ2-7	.	TGTGCCATCAGTGTAGGGCAGGGCTACGAGCAGTACTTC	CAISVGQGYEQYF
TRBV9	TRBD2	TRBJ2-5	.	TGTGCCAGCAGCGTAGCGGGACTAGCGGGAGGAGAGACCCAGTACTTC	CASSVAGLAGGETQYF
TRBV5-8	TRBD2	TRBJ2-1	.	TGTGCCAGCAGCCCGGGACTAGCGTACAATGAGCAGTTCTTC	CASSPGLAYNEQFF
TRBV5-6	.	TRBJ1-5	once	TGTGCCAGCAGCTTGGAGGGAGGAGGGGGGCAGCCCCAGCATTTT	CASSLEGGGGQPQHF
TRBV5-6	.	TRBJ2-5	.	TGTGCCAGCAGCTTGTTGTACCAAGAGACCCAGTACTTC	CASSLLYQETQYF
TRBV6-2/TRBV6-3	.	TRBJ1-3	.	TGTGCCAGCAGTGTAAGCACCGCTTCTGGAAACACCATATATTTT	CASSVSTASGNTIYF
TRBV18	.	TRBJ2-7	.	TGTGCCAGCTCACCATATGTAGCTTACTACGAGCAGTACTTC	CASSPYVAYYEQYF
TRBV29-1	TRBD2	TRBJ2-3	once	TGCAGCGAAACTAGCGGGACCCGCACAGATACGCAGTATTTT	CSETSGTRTDTQYF
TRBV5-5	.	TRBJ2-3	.	TGTGCCAGCAGCGAGATGATCACAGATACGCAGTATTTT	CASSEMITDTQYF
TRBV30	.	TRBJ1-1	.	TGTGCCGCGATCAAAACAGGGACGAACACTGAAGCTTTCTTT	CAAIKTGTNTEAFF
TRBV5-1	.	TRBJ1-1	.	TGCGCCAGCAGCTTTGGGGGCCGCTACAGGACTGAAGCTTTCTTT	CASSFGGRYRTEAFF
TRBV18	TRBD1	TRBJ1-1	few	TGTGCCAGCTCAGCGGACAGGGATGGAGCTGAAGCTTTCTTT	CASSADRDGAEAFF
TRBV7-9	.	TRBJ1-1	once	TGTGCCAGCAGCTTAGCCGCGCAGGGCGGGGATAACACTGAAGCTTTCTTT	CASSLAAQGGDNTEAFF